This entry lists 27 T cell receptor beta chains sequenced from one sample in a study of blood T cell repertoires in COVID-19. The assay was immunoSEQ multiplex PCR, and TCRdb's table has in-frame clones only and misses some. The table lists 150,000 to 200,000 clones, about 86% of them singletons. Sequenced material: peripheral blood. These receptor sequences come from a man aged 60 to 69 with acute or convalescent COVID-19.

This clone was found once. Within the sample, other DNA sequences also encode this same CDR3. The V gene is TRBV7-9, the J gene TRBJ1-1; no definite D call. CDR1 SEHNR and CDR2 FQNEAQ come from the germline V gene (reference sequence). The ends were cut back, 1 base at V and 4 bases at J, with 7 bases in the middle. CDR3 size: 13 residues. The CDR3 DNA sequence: TGTGCCAGCAGCTTAGTTACTGGCACTGAAGCTTTCTTT. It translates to CASSLVTGTEAFF.

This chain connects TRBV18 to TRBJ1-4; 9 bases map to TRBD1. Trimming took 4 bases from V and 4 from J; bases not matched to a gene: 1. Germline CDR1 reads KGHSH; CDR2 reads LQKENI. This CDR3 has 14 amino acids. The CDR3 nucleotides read TGTGCCAGCTCACGGGGACAGGGTAATGAAAAACTGTTTTTT. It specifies CASSRGQGNEKLFF.

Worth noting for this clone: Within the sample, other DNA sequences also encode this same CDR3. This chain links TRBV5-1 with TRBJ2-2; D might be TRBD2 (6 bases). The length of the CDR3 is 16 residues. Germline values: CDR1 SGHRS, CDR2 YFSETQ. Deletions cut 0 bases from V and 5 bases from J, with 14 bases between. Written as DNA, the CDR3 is TGCGCCAGCAGCTTGGTTCCGGGAGCTAATACCGGGGAGCTGTTTTTT. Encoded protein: CASSLVPGANTGELFF.

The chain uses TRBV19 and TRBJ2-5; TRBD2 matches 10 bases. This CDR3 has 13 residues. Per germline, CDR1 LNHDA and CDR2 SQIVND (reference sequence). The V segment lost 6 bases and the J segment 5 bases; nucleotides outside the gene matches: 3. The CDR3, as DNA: TGTGCCAGTAGAACTAGCGGGATGGAGACCCAGTACTTC. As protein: CASRTSGMETQYF.

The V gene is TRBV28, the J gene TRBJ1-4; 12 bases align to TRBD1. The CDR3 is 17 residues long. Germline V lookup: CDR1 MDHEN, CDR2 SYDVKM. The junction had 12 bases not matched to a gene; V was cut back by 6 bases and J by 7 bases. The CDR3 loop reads CASRTGTGGASGEKLFF. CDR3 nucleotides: TGTGCCAGCAGGACCGGGACAGGGGGCGCGAGTGGTGAAAAACTGTTTTTT. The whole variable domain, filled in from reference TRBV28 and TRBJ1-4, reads DVKVTQSSRYLVKRTGEKVFLECVQDMDHENMFWYRQDPGLGLRLIYFSYDVKMKEKGDIPEGYSVSREKKERFSLILESASTNQTSMYLCASRTGTGGASGEKLFFGSGTQLSVL.

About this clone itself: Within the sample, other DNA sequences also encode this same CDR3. CDR3 in DNA: TGTGCCAGCAGTGTTCAGGGGGCAAGTTATGGCTACACCTTC. It specifies CASSVQGASYGYTF. The chain couples TRBV2 to TRBJ1-2; the match to TRBD1 covers 8 bases. Trimming at V came to 4 bases and at J to 5 bases, leaving 6 bases not matched to a gene. From germline, CDR1 is SNHLY and CDR2 FYNNEI. The CDR3 loop spans 14 amino acids.

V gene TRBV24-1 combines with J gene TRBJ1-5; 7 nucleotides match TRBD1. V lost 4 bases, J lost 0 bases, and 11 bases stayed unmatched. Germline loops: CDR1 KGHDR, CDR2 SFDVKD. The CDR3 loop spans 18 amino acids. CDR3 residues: CATSDLGQRHYSNQPQHF. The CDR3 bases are TGTGCCACCAGTGACCTGGGACAGAGACATTATAGCAATCAGCCCCAGCATTTT.

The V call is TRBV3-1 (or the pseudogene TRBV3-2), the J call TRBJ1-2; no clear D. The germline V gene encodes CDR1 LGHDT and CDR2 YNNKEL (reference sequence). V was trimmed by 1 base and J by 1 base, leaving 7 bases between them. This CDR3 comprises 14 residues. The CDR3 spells CASSQVRGNYGYTF. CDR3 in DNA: TGTGCCAGCAGCCAAGTGCGGGGTAACTATGGCTACACCTTC.

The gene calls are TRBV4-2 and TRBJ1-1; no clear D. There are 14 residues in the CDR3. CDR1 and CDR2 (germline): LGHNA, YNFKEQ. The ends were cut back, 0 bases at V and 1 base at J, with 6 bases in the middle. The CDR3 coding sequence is TGTGCCAGCAGCCAAGATCCCGGGAACACTGAAGCTTTCTTT. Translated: CASSQDPGNTEAFF.

CDR3 loop: CASSSGLAGSRVV. In nucleotides, the CDR3 is TGTGCCAGCAGCTCTGGACTAGCGGGGTCTAGGGTCGTC. The gene calls are TRBV6-5 and TRBJ2-7; the match to TRBD2 covers 12 bases. This CDR3 is 13 amino acids long. Germline V lookup: CDR1 MNHEY, CDR2 SVGAGI.

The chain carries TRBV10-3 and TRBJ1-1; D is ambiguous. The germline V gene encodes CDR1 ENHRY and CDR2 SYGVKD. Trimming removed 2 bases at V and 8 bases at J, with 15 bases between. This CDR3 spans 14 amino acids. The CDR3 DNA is TGTGCCATCAGTGAGACAGATTATGGCAGGGAAGCTTTCTTT. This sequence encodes CAISETDYGREAFF.

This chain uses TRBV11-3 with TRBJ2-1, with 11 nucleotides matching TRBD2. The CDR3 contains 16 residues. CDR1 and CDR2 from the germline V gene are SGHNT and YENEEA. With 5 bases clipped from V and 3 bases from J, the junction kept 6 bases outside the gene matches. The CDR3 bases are TGTGCCAGCAGCATCTCCGGGACTAGCGGCTACAATGAGCAGTTCTTC. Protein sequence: CASSISGTSGYNEQFF.

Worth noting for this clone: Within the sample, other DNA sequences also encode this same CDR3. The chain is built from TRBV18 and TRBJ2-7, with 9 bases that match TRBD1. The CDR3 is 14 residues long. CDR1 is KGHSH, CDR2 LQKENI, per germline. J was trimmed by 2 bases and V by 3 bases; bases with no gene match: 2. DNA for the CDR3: TGTGCCAGCTCACCCGGGACAGGGACCTACGAGCAGTACTTC. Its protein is CASSPGTGTYEQYF.

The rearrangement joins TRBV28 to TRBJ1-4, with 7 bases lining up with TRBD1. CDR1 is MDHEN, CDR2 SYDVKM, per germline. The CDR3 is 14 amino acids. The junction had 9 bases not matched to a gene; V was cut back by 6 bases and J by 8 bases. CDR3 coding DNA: TGTGCCAGCAGCTCAGGGGGATCGAAAGAAAAACTGTTTTTT. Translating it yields CASSSGGSKEKLFF.

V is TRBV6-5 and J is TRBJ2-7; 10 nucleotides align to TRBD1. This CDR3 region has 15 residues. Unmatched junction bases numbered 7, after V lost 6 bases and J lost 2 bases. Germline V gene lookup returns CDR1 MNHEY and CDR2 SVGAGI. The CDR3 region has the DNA TGTGCCAGCAGCCGACAGGGGGCGAGGGCCTACGAGCAGTACTTC. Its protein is CASSRQGARAYEQYF.

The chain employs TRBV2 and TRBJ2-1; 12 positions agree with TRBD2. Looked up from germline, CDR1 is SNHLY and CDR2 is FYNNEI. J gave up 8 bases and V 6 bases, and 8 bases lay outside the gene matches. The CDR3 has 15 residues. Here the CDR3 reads CASSSLAGGSDEQFF. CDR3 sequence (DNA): TGTGCCAGCAGCAGTCTAGCGGGAGGGAGCGATGAGCAGTTCTTC.

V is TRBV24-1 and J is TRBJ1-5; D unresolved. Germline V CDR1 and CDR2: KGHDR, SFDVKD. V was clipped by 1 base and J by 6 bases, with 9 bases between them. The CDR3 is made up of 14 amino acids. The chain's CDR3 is CATSDFSVLQPQHF. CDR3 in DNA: TGTGCCACCAGTGATTTCTCGGTTCTTCAGCCCCAGCATTTT.

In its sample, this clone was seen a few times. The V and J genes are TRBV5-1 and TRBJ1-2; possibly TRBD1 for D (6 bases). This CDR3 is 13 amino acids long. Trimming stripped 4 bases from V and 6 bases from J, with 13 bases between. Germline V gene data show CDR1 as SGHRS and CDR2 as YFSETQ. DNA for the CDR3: TGCGCCAGCAGCACAGGGAACCAGGATGGCTACACCTTC. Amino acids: CASSTGNQDGYTF.

CDR3 sequence (DNA): TGCAGCGTTGCCGGCAAGCAGGGGTGGGCAGATACGCAGTATTTT. It is translated as CSVAGKQGWADTQYF. The chain carries TRBV29-1 and TRBJ2-3; D perhaps matches TRBD1 (6 bases). The CDR3 extends over 15 amino acids. Per the germline V gene, CDR1 is SQVTM and CDR2 is ANQGSEA. Trimming cost V 4 bases and J 4 bases, with 18 bases left between them.

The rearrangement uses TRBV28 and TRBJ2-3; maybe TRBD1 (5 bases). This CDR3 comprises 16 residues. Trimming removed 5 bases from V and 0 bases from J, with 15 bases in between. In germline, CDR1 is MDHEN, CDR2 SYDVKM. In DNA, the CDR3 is TGTGCCAGCAGTCCGACTCAGGGTCTGAGCACAGATACGCAGTATTTT. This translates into CASSPTQGLSTDTQYF.

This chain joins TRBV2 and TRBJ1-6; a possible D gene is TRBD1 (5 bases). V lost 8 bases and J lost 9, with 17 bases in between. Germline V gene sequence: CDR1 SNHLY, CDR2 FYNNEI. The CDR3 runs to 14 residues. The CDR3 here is CASVRAFRGSPLHF. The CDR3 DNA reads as TGTGCCAGCGTCAGGGCCTTCCGAGGTTCACCCCTCCACTTT.

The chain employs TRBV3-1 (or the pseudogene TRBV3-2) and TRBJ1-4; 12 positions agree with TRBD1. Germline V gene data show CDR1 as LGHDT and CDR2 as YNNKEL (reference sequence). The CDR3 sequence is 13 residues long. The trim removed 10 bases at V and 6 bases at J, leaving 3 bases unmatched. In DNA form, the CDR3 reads TGTGCCACAGGGACAGGGGGCCATGAAAAACTGTTTTTT. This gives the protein CATGTGGHEKLFF.

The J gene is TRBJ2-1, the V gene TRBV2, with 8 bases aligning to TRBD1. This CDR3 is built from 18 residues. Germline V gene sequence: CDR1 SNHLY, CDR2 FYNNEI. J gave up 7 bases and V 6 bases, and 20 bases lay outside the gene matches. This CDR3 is CASRRGQGALVRNNEQFF. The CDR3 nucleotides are TGTGCCAGCAGGAGGGGGCAGGGGGCTTTGGTTAGGAATAATGAGCAGTTCTTC.

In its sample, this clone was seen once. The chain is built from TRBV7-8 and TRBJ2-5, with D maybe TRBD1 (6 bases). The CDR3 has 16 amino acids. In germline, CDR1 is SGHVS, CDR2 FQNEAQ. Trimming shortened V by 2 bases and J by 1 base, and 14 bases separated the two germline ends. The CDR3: CASSLNTGRFQETQYF. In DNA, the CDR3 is TGTGCCAGCAGCTTAAACACAGGGCGTTTCCAAGAGACCCAGTACTTC.

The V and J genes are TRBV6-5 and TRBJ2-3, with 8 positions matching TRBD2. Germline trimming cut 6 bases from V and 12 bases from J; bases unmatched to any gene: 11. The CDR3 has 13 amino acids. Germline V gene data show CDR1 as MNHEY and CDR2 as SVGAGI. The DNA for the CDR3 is TGTGCCAGCAGCGCTCAGCGGGGGAATTATCAGTATTTT. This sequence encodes CASSAQRGNYQYF.

CDR3 DNA: TGTGCCAGCAGCTTAGCCACAGGGATGGATACGCAGTATTTT. It yields the protein CASSLATGMDTQYF. The chain couples TRBV7-2 to TRBJ2-3; a weak D match, TRBD1 (6 bases). Germline V lookup: CDR1 SGHTA, CDR2 FQGNSA. Trimming took 0 bases from V and 6 from J, leaving 10 bases between them. CDR3 length: 14 residues.

CDR3 coding DNA: TGTGCCAGCAGCATTGACCACCCGGGACTGACTCAACTTACCTCTGGAAACACCATATATTTT. Translated, it gives CASSIDHPGLTQLTSGNTIYF. The V gene is TRBV12-1, the J gene TRBJ1-3. TRBV12-1 is labeled a pseudogene. The CDR3 has 21 amino acids.